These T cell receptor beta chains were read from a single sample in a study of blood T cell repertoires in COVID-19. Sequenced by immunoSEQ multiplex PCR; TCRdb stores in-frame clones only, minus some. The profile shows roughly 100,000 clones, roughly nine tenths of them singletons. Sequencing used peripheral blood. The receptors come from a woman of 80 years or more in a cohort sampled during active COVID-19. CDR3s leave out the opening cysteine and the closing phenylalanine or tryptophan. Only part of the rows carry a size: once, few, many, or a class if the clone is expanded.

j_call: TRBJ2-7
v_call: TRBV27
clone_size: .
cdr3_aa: ASSPRTGSSYEQY

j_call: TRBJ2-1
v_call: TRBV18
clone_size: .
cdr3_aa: ASSKGQPSNEQF

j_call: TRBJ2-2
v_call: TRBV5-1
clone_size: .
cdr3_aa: ASSLDGGDLTTGALF

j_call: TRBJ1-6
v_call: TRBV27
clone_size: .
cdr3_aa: ASRKTGGANSPLH

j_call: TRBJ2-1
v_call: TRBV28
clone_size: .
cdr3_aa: ASSPRVGLVHEQF

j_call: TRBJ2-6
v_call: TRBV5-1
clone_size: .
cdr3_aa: ASSIQGAAGANVLT

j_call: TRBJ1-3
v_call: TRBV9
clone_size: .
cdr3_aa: ASSVDRAGNTIY

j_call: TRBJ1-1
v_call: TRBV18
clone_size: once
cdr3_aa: ASSPSTVNTEAF

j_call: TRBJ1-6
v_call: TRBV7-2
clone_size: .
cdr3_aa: ASSLAQETFNSPLH

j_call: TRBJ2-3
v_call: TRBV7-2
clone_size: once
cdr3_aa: ASSLEGVGTDTQY

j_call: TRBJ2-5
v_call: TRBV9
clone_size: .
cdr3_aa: ASSIGTGQETQY

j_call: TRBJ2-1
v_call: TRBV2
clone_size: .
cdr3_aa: ASSASGSSYNEQF

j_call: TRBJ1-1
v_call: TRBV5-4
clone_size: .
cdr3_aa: ASSPDRGFTEAF

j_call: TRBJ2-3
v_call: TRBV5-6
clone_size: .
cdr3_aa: ASTPLRQGRTDTQY

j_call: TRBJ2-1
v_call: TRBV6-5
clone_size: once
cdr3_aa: ASSYSDRGPYLF

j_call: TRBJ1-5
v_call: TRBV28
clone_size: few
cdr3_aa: ASSASGRTNQPQH

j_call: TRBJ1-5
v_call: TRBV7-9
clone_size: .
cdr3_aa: ASTLGTGGLQPQH

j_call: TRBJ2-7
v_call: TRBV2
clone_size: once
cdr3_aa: ANRGGSLTVSSYEQY

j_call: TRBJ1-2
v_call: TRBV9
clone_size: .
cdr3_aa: ASSVPHIYGYT

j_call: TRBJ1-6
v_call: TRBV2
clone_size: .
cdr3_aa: ASIPGIVNSPLH

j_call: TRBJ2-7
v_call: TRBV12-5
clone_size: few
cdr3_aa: ASGLEQYEQY

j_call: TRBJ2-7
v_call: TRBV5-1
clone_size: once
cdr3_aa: ASSFGQTYEQY

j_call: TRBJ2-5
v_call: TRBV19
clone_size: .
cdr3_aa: ASTPSGRVANEYQETQY

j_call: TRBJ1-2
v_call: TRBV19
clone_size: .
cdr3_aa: ASSLEWRGGYGYT

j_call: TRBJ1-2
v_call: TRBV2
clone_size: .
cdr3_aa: ASKTGVSVGGYT

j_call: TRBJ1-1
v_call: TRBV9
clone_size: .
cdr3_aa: ASSPSPSDTEAF

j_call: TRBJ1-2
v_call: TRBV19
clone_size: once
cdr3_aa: ASSMGQGQGGYT

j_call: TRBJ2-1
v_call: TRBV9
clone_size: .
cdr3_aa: ASSHTPGQGGTEEF

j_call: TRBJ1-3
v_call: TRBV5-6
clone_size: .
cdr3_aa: ASSGEKQGGNTIY

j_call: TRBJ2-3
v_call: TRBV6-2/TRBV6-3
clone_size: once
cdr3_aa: ASSWGTGTDTQY

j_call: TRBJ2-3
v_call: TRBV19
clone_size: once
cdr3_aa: ASSIGEGLYTQY

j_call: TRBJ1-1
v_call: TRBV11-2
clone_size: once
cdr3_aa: ASSPGQGGMNTEAF

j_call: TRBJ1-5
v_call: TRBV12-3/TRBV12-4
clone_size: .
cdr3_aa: ASSFGGEQPQH

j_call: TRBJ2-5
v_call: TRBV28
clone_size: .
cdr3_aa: ASSFTVGRGGD

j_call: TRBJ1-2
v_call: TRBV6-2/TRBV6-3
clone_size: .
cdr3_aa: ASSHLMGGQGSYGYT

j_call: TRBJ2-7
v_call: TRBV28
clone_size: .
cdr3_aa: ATRRSGSRDYEQY

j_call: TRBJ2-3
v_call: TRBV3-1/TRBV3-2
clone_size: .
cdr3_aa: ASMSRTPGISDTQY

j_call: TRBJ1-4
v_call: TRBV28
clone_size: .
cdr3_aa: ASRRGWEKLF

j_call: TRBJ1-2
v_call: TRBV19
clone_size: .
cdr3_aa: ASSPKGDYGYT

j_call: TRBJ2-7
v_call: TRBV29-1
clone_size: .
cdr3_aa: SVAPDSPYEQY

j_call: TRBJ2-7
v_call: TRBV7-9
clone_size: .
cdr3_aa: ASSSGTGTYEQY

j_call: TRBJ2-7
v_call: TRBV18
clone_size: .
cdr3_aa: ASSQPLGQGSYEQY

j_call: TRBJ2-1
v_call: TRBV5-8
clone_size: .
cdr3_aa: ASSLTGGVLSGEQF

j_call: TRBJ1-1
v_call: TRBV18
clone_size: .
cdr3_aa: ASSRDTEAF

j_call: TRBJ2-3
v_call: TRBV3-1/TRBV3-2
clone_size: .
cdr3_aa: ASSHWTSGTGDTQY

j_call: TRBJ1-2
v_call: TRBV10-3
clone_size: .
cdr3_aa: AISEGEGYT

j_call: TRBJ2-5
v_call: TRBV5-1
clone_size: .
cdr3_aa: ASSLITGQTQY

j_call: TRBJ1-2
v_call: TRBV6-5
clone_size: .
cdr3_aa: ASRRDRYGYT